This T cell receptor beta chain was sequenced for a study of T cell repertoires in cytomegalovirus infection. For the study at large: Public signatures in TCR beta pointed to CMV infection and matching HLA type.

TCRdb redid the calling of the reads with MiXCR, one entry per CDR3 protein. The sample consists of hundreds of thousands of distinct CDR3 sequences, 15% to 20% of them appearing once. Source material: PBMCs. The receptor comes from a human donor in good health (CMV status not recorded). Some clones in this sample may be carry-over from other donors' samples.

In DNA form, the CDR3 reads TGTGCCAGTACCGGGGGGGCGGGAAGGACGGCCAATCAGCCCCAGCATTTT. Its protein product is CASTGGAGRTANQPQHF. The chain employs TRBV19 and TRBJ1-5; D may be TRBD1 (6 bases). V gave up 7 bases and J gave up 3 bases, with 22 bases separating them. CDR3 length: 17 amino acids. In germline, CDR1 is LNHDA, CDR2 SQIVND (reference sequence).